The next 25 T cell receptor beta chains were all read from a single sample in a study of Graves' ophthalmopathy and Graves' hyperthyroidism (dated by TCRdb to the late 2010s). This sample was sequenced with an Illumina HiSeq 2000. TCR beta CDR3 regions were amplified from RNA transcripts for repertoire sequencing. The first round of RT-PCR was done with HTBI primers and the Qiagen OneStep RT-PCR kit, and was followed by a second round of multiplex PCR, then size selection and purification. The raw public data were reprocessed by TCRdb itself: fastp quality trimming at Q25, MiXCR clonotype calling, in-frame beta chains only. One record per CDR3 amino acid sequence lists the most common genes and DNA. The sample records hundreds of thousands of distinct CDR3 sequences, 21% of which are singletons. The ten largest make up roughly 3% of the sample. Specimen: peripheral blood. The receptor set was obtained from a woman under 30 with stable Graves' hyperthyroidism. Donor details come from another sample of the same person, matched by shared clones.

This clonotype was counted many times. The rearrangement links TRBV10-2 to TRBJ2-4; 8 bases match TRBD1. The J segment lost 6 bases and the V segment lost 6 bases, leaving 4 bases of the junction unmatched. The CDR3 spans 13 residues. In germline, CDR1 is WSHSY, CDR2 SAAADI. The CDR3 nucleotides read TGCGCCAGCAGACCGACAGGGGCAAACATTCAGTACTTC. Protein product: CASRPTGANIQYF.

Ten or more counts support this clonotype. The CDR3 DNA reads TGTGCCAGCAGTCCGACTAGCGGGAGGGCTGTCAACACCGGGGAGCTGTTTTTT. Translation: CASSPTSGRAVNTGELFF. The rearrangement uses TRBV6-4 and TRBJ2-2; 14 bases agree with TRBD2. The CDR3 runs to 18 residues. Looked up from germline, CDR1 is MRHNA and CDR2 is SNTAGT. J gave up 2 bases and V 5 bases, and 7 bases lay outside the gene matches.

The CDR3: CASSQAKGRGAEAFF. The CDR3 bases are TGTGCCAGCAGCCAAGCGAAGGGTCGGGGCGCTGAAGCTTTCTTT. The chain has TRBV3-1 and TRBJ1-1, with D tentatively TRBD1 (5 bases). This CDR3 has 15 residues. Germline V CDR1 and CDR2: LGHDT, YNNKEL (reference sequence). V was cut by 1 base and J by 6 bases, with 15 bases left in between.

This clonotype was detected many times. V usage is TRBV30 and J usage is TRBJ2-5; 8 nucleotides line up with TRBD2. The CDR3 length is 15 residues. Germline lookup yields CDR1 GTSNPN and CDR2 SVGIG (reference sequence). V shed 1 base and J 3 bases; nucleotides not matched to a gene: 7. The CDR3 here is CAWSGGLADKETQYF. The CDR3 DNA follows: TGTGCCTGGAGTGGAGGACTAGCAGATAAAGAGACCCAGTACTTC.

This clonotype showed up many times. The V call is TRBV19, the J call TRBJ1-1; tentative D call: TRBD1 (5 bases). The V and J ends lost 4 bases and 1 base respectively, with 10 bases between them. The CDR3 loop spans 14 amino acids. The V gene's germline CDR1 is LNHDA and CDR2 SQIVND (reference sequence). The CDR3 DNA is TGTGCCAGTAGTACAGGGAAAGGGAACACTGAAGCTTTCTTT. Residues: CASSTGKGNTEAFF.

This clonotype was detected ten times or more. The J gene is TRBJ2-7, the V gene TRBV12-3 or TRBV12-4, with a weak D call TRBD1 (6 bases). V gave up 0 bases and J gave up 3 bases, with 15 bases separating them. CDR3 length: 16 amino acids. CDR3 loop: CASSLAVPDRNYEQYF. The CDR3 bases are TGTGCCAGCAGTTTAGCCGTCCCTGACAGGAACTACGAGCAGTACTTC.

This clonotype was found many times. The chain couples TRBV5-1 to TRBJ2-7, with 14 bases matching TRBD2. Germline CDR1 SGHRS, CDR2 YFSETQ. Trimming removed 4 bases from V and 5 bases from J; junction bases left unmatched: 2. The CDR3 consists of 14 residues. The CDR3 nucleotides are TGCGCCAGCAGCGTGGGACTAGCGGGAGACGAGCAGTACTTC. Residues: CASSVGLAGDEQYF.

The genes are TRBV20-1 and TRBJ2-7; TRBD1 matches 8 bases. Germline CDR1 DFQATT, CDR2 SNEGSKA (reference sequence). The CDR3 runs 13 residues. Losses at the gene ends were 5 bases for V and 3 bases for J; bases not matched to a gene: 6. The chain's CDR3 is CSAPGQGNYEQYF. CDR3 coding DNA: TGCAGTGCTCCTGGACAGGGAAACTACGAGCAGTACTTC.

This clonotype was observed many times. One junction end disagrees with the germline gene, perhaps due to a read error. This chain links TRBV15 with TRBJ2-4; 12 bases match TRBD2. The CDR3 sequence is 16 residues long. Germline CDR1 reads LNHNV; CDR2 reads YYDKDF (reference sequence). In DNA form, the CDR3 reads TGTGCCACCAGCAGAGAGACTAGCGGGAGATTCGTCATTAAGTACTTC. Translation: CATSRETSGRFVIKYF.

This clonotype was seen repeatedly, ten times or more. V and J are TRBV12-3 or TRBV12-4 and TRBJ1-5; D ambiguous. The length of the CDR3 is 15 residues. Trimming left V 5 bases short and J 5 bases short, with 16 bases between. The CDR3 bases are TGTGCCAGCAGTACATGGGGTGAAAGCTATCAGCCCCAGCATTTT. Encoded protein: CASSTWGESYQPQHF.

A few counts support this clonotype. The DNA of the CDR3 is TGTGCCAGCAGTTATTCGCCCAGGGTACAGAATTCACCCCTCCACTTT. Amino acids: CASSYSPRVQNSPLHF. The chain employs TRBV6-2 or TRBV6-3 and TRBJ1-6; tentative D call: TRBD1 (5 bases). The CDR3 totals 16 residues. Between the trimmed V and J ends, which lost 3 bases and 7 bases, there was a span of 16 bases. CDR1 and CDR2 from the germline V gene are MNHEY and SVGEGT.

This clonotype turned up a few times. A read error is possible here, since a much larger clone lies one base away. The chain carries TRBV20-1 and TRBJ1-1, with D unresolved. There are 14 residues in the CDR3. Germline CDR1 reads DFQATT; CDR2 reads SNEGSKA (reference sequence). CDR3: CSAREGPGNSEACF. CDR3 DNA sequence: TGCAGTGCTAGAGAGGGTCCGGGGAATAGTGAAGCTTGCTTT.

V usage is TRBV12-3 or TRBV12-4 and J usage is TRBJ1-5; D call uncertain. The CDR3 length is 12 residues. Trimming took off 6 bases at V and 6 bases at J, with 9 bases between the two ends. CDR3 coding DNA: TGTGCCAGCAGCACCGAGGGTCAGCCCCAGCATTTT. Protein product: CASSTEGQPQHF.

Remarks on this clonotype: No conserved phenylalanine or tryptophan ends this CDR3, so it is likely a read error. The gene calls are TRBV5-1 and TRBJ1-5; D uncertain. The CDR3 is 14 residues long. Trimming removed 0 bases at V and 8 bases at J, with 12 bases between. Germline-derived CDR1 and CDR2 are SGHRS and YFSETQ. The CDR3 bases are TGCGCCAGCAGCTTGGCCGGACTCGGGGAGCCCCAGCATTCT. Its protein is CASSLAGLGEPQHS.

This clonotype occurred many times. This chain connects TRBV19 to TRBJ2-4, with D tentatively TRBD1 (6 bases). Germline-derived CDR1 and CDR2 are LNHDA and SQIVND (reference sequence). The CDR3 length is 15 residues. V shed 4 bases and J shed 3 bases, with 13 bases lying between them. The CDR3 DNA reads as TGTGCCAGTAGTAACAGGGCGGTGGACAAAAACATTCAGTACTTC. It encodes CASSNRAVDKNIQYF.

The genes are TRBV6-2 or TRBV6-3 and TRBJ2-7, with 10 bases identical to TRBD1. The J call may be faulty, since TRBJ2-1 better matches the DNA end. This CDR3 region has 15 residues. The germline CDR1 and CDR2 sequences are MNHEY and SVGEGT. As DNA, the CDR3 is TGTGCCAGCACCTTGGAGATGGACAGGGGGTACGAGCAGTTCTTC. It encodes CASTLEMDRGYEQFF.

A few counts support this clonotype. This may be a read error: a much more frequent sequence differs by one nucleotide. The genes are TRBV27 and TRBJ2-2; D is possibly TRBD1 or TRBD2 (5 bases each). Looked up from germline, CDR1 is MNHEY and CDR2 is SMNVEV (reference sequence). This CDR3 is 16 amino acids long. DNA of the CDR3: TGTGCCAGCAGAGGGTATGATGGAGCGGACACCGGGGAGCTGTGTTTT. Protein sequence: CASRGYDGADTGELCF.

This clonotype was observed at least ten times. The chain's CDR3 is CASSPYSAGKNIQYF. Here the CDR3 DNA reads TGTGCCAGCAGTCCCTATTCTGCGGGCAAAAACATTCAGTACTTC. The V and J genes are TRBV2 and TRBJ2-4; weak D call: TRBD2 (5 bases). The CDR3 runs 15 residues. From germline, CDR1 is SNHLY and CDR2 FYNNEI. Between the trimmed V and J ends, which lost 5 bases and 3 bases, there was a span of 14 bases.

This clonotype was recorded many times. The CDR3: CASSLLGQGVLGAFF. In DNA, the CDR3 is TGTGCCAGCAGTTTACTAGGACAGGGGGTCTTGGGTGCTTTCTTT. The chain uses TRBV28 and TRBJ1-1; TRBD1 agrees at 10 bases. J gave up 11 bases and V 2 bases, and 11 bases lay outside the gene matches. The germline CDR1 and CDR2 sequences are MDHEN and SYDVKM. This CDR3 region has 15 residues.

As to this clonotype: A read error may be the cause here, since a much bigger clone is one base away. V usage is TRBV14 and J usage is TRBJ1-1; a weak D match, TRBD1 (6 bases). V shed 6 bases and J shed 5 bases, with 16 bases lying between them. The CDR3 is made up of 14 amino acids. Looked up from germline, CDR1 is SGHDN and CDR2 is FVKESK. CDR3: CASSYRDAWTEAFF. The CDR3 DNA sequence: TGTGCCAGCAGTTACAGGGATGCGTGGACTGAAGCTTTCTTT.

This clonotype came up a few times. A read error is possible here, since a much larger clone lies one base away. The chain recombines TRBV12-3 or TRBV12-4 with TRBJ2-2, with 10 bases lining up with TRBD1. The CDR3 length is 15 residues. Here the CDR3 reads CASSRQGADTGELVF. CDR3 sequence (DNA): TGTGCCAGCAGTAGACAGGGGGCCGACACCGGGGAGCTGGTTTTT.

This chain uses TRBV12-3 or TRBV12-4 with TRBJ1-3; no clear D. Trimming stripped 6 bases from V and 4 bases from J, with 16 bases between. The CDR3 has 15 residues. The CDR3 bases are TGTGCCAGCAGGCACCCCAGGACCGTCGGAAACACCATATATTTT. This sequence encodes CASRHPRTVGNTIYF.

The sample holds many counts of this clonotype. The DNA for the CDR3 is TGTGCCAGCAGTTTTTTTGGTCAGGGGGAGGGAGAGACCCAGTACTTC. Encoded protein: CASSFFGQGEGETQYF. This rearrangement joins TRBV12-3 or TRBV12-4 to TRBJ2-5; D assignment may be TRBD1 or TRBD2 (7 bases each). The CDR3 runs to 16 residues. V gave up 3 bases and J gave up 4 bases, with 18 bases separating them.

The gene calls are TRBV12-3 or TRBV12-4 and TRBJ1-5; 8 bases map to TRBD1. The V segment lost 6 bases and the J segment 1 base; nucleotides outside the gene matches: 11. There are 17 residues in the CDR3. CDR3 in amino acids: CASSPDRGGVSNQPQHF. The CDR3 nucleotides are TGTGCCAGCAGCCCTGACAGGGGAGGGGTGAGCAATCAGCCCCAGCATTTT.

This clonotype appeared many times. The rearrangement uses TRBV20-1 and TRBJ2-2; D is possibly TRBD1 (5 bases). Germline V gene lookup returns CDR1 DFQATT and CDR2 SNEGSKA (reference sequence). The CDR3 is made up of 14 amino acids. Trimming removed 3 bases at V and 4 bases at J, with 12 bases between. In nucleotides, the CDR3 is TGCAGTGCTAGTTCAGGGTTCGGCACCGGGGAGCTGTTTTTT. It specifies CSASSGFGTGELFF.